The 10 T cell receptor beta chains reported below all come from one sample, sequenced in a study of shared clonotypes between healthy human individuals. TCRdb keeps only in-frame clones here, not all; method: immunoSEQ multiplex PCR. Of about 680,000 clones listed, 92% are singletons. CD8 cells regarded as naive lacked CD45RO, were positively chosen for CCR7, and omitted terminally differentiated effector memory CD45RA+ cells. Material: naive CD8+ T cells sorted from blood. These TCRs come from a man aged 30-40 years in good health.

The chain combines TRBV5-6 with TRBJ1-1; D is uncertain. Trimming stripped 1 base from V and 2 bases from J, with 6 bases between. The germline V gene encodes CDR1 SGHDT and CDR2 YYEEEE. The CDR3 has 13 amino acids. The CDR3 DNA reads TGTGCCAGCAGCTTGACGGATAACACTGAAGCTTTCTTT. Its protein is CASSLTDNTEAFF.

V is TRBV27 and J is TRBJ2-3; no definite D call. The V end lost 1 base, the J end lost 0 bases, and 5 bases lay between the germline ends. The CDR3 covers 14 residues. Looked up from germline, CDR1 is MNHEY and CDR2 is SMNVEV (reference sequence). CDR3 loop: CASSLFSSTDTQYF. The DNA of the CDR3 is TGTGCCAGCAGTTTATTCAGCAGCACAGATACGCAGTATTTT.

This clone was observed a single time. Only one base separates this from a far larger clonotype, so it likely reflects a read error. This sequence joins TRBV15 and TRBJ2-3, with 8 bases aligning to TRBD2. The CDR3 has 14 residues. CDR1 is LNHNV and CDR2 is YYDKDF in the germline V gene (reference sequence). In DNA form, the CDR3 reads TGTGCCGCCAGTGGCGGGAGGATCACAGATACGCAGTATTTT. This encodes CAASGGRITDTQYF.

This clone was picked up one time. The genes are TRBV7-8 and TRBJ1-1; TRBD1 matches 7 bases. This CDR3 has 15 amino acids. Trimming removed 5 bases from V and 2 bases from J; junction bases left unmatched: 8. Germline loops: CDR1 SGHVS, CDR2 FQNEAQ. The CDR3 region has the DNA TGTGCCAGCAGCGGACAGGAGAACGGAAACACTGAAGCTTTCTTT. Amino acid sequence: CASSGQENGNTEAFF.

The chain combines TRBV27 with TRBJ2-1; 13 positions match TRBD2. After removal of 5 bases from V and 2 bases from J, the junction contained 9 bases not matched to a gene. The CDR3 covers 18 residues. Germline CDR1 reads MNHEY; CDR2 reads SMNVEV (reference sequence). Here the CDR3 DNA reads TGTGCCAGCAGTCCTCGGACTAGCGGGAGCGGGACCTACAATGAGCAGTTCTTC. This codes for CASSPRTSGSGTYNEQFF.

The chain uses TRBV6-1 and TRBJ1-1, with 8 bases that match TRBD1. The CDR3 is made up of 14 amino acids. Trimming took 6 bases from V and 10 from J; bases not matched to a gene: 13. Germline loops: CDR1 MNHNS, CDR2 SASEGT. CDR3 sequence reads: CASRTPDRARRAFF. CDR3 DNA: TGTGCCAGCAGGACCCCGGACAGGGCCCGACGAGCTTTCTTT.

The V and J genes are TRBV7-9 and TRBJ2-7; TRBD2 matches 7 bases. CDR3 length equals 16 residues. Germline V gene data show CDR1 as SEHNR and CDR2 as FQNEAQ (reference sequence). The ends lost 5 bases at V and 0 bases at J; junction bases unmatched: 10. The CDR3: CASSKNTRGGSYEQYF. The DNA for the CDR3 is TGTGCCAGCAGCAAAAACACGCGCGGGGGCTCCTACGAGCAGTACTTC.

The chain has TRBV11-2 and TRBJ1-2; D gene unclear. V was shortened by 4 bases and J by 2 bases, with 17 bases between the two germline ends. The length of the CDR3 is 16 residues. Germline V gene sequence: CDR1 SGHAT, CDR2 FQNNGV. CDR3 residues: CASSSLNWAENYGYTF. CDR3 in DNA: TGTGCCAGCAGCTCCCTCAACTGGGCGGAAAACTATGGCTACACCTTC.

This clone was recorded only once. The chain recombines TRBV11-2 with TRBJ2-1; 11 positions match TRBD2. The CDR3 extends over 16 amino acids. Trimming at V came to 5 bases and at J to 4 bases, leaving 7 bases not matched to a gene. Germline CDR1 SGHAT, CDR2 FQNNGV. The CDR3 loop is CASSKLTSGRYNEQFF. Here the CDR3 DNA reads TGTGCCAGCAGCAAACTTACTAGCGGGAGATACAATGAGCAGTTCTTC.

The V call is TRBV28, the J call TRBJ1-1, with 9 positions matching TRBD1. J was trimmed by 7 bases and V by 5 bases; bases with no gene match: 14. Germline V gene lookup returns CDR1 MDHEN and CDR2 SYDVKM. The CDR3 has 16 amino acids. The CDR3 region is CASSIGQGTVMGEAFF. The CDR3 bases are TGTGCCAGCAGTATAGGACAGGGGACTGTAATGGGTGAAGCTTTCTTT.